These 8 T cell receptor beta chains share one sample of origin, sequenced in a study of regulatory T cells in long-lasting Graves disease. iRepertoire HTBI primers and Arm-PCR of CDR3 regions built TCR beta libraries. TCRdb re-derived calls from the multiplex PCR reads in MiXCR, one entry per CDR3 protein. Of about 430,000 distinct CDR3 sequences in the sample, roughly 15% were seen once. The time point denotes: newly diagnosed GD, antithyroid drugs for less than 3 months. Preparation of the TCR library used RNA extracted from PBMCs. Another study also made use of these data, one on T cells in Graves' hyperthyroidism and ophthalmopathy.

Source: peripheral blood mononuclear cells (PBMCs), taken at new diagnosis, from a patient treated with antithyroid drugs. Receptors were obtained from a woman aged 35 to 49 with Graves disease.

There are a few counts of this clonotype. CDR3 region: CASSQPPRRGAGEAFF. The CDR3 bases are TGTGCCAGCAGCCAACCACCCCGACGGGGGGCTGGTGAAGCTTTCTTT. The gene calls are TRBV4-2 and TRBJ1-1; D is perhaps TRBD1 (6 bases). V was clipped by 2 bases and J by 7 bases, with 20 bases between them. The CDR3 extends over 16 amino acids. Germline CDR1 and CDR2: LGHNA and YNFKEQ.

This clonotype was counted ten times or more. This chain uses TRBV12-5 with TRBJ1-5, with D uncertain. V was clipped by 8 bases and J by 0 bases, with 8 bases between them. The CDR3 covers 13 residues. Germline CDR1 and CDR2: LGHNT and FRNRAP. DNA of the CDR3: TGTGCTAGTCCCATATCTAGCAATCAGCCCCAGCATTTT. It encodes CASPISSNQPQHF.

CDR3 DNA: TGTGCCATCAGTCGGGACAGGGAAGGAGATGGCTACACCTTC. Protein sequence: CAISRDREGDGYTF. This chain links TRBV10-3 with TRBJ1-2; 9 bases match TRBD1. V shed 5 bases and J 6 bases; nucleotides not matched to a gene: 7. CDR3 size: 14 residues. Germline V gene lookup returns CDR1 ENHRY and CDR2 SYGVKD.

V is TRBV4-1 and J is TRBJ1-2; TRBD1 matches at 10 bases. There are 17 residues in the CDR3. Germline V gene data show CDR1 as MGHRA and CDR2 as YSYEKL. Trimming took 3 bases from V and 3 from J; bases not matched to a gene: 10. CDR3 sequence reads: CASSHGSRQGADYGYTF. CDR3 nucleotides: TGCGCCAGCAGCCACGGAAGTAGACAGGGGGCAGACTATGGCTACACCTTC.

This clonotype was seen many times. The chain is built from TRBV6-1 and TRBJ2-3; D is unresolved. CDR1 and CDR2 (germline): MNHNS, SASEGT. Between the trimmed V and J ends, which lost 2 bases and 1 base, there was a span of 4 bases. The CDR3 is made up of 13 amino acids. In DNA form, the CDR3 reads TGTGCCAGCAGTGAATTGCGCACAGATACGCAGTATTTT. Protein: CASSELRTDTQYF.

The rearrangement joins TRBV5-1 to TRBJ2-7; 12 positions agree with TRBD2. The germline gives CDR1 SGHRS, CDR2 YFSETQ. V shed 3 bases, J shed 3 bases, and the junction held 10 bases outside the gene matches. This CDR3 has 17 amino acids. CDR3 sequence: CASSWDPTSGRSYEQYF. Here the CDR3 DNA reads TGCGCCAGCAGCTGGGACCCGACTAGCGGGAGAAGCTACGAGCAGTACTTC.

This clonotype was recorded at least ten times. This chain uses TRBV27 with TRBJ2-7; D unclear. CDR1 and CDR2 from the germline V gene are MNHEY and SMNVEV (reference sequence). V gave up 3 bases and J gave up 3 bases, with 9 bases separating them. The CDR3 has 13 residues. In DNA, the CDR3 is TGTGCCAGCAGTTTGGTTCCGGGCTACGAGCAGTACTTC. This gives the protein CASSLVPGYEQYF.

This clonotype was seen repeatedly, ten times or more. V is TRBV7-9 and J is TRBJ2-5, with TRBD2 identical over 7 bases. Germline loops: CDR1 SEHNR, CDR2 FQNEAQ (reference sequence). Trimming took 8 bases from V and 5 from J; bases not matched to a gene: 11. The CDR3 sequence is 14 residues long. CDR3 in amino acids: CASVREALGETQYF. CDR3 in DNA: TGTGCCAGCGTCCGGGAGGCCCTTGGGGAGACCCAGTACTTC.